This passage covers 27 T cell receptor beta chains from one sample sequenced in a study of cytomegalovirus exposure and HLA in healthy donors. This PCR relied on a set of 60 Vbeta primers and 13 Jbeta primers. TCRdb's table, derived via immunoSEQ multiplex PCR, lists solely in-frame clones and lacks some. The table lists fewer than 200,000 clones, roughly 80% of them singletons. Material for sequencing was PBMCs. These TCRs come from a man in his fifties or sixties in good health and CMV-seronegative.

Here the CDR3 reads CAIQGWSFPEAFF. CDR3 DNA: TGTGCCATACAGGGCTGGTCATTCCCTGAAGCTTTCTTT. The rearrangement uses TRBV2 and TRBJ1-1; the D gene is possibly TRBD1 (6 bases). Germline V lookup: CDR1 SNHLY, CDR2 FYNNEI. V was clipped by 10 bases and J by 6 bases, with 18 bases between them. The CDR3 runs to 13 residues. Supplemented by reference TRBV2 and TRBJ1-1, the full variable domain reads EPEVTQTPSHQVTQMGQEVILRCVPISNHLYFYWYRQILGQKVEFLVSFYNNEISEKSEIFDDQFSVERPDGSNFTLKIRSTKLEDSAMYFCAIQGWSFPEAFFGQGTRLTVV.

The V and J genes are TRBV5-1 and TRBJ1-4, with TRBD1 matching over 9 bases. This CDR3 is built from 15 residues. Germline V gives CDR1 SGHRS, CDR2 YFSETQ. V was clipped by 0 bases and J by 8 bases; unmatched bases: 5. The CDR3: CASSLDGTGQEKLFF. As DNA, the CDR3 is TGCGCCAGCAGCTTGGATGGGACAGGGCAAGAAAAACTGTTTTTT.

This chain joins TRBV6-1 and TRBJ2-3; D is uncertain. The CDR3 extends over 12 amino acids. Trimming removed 7 bases at V and 5 bases at J, with 10 bases between. Germline V gene data show CDR1 as MNHNS and CDR2 as SASEGT. The CDR3 DNA sequence: TGTGCCAGCACCCCCACCGGAGATACGCAGTATTTT. Translated, it gives CASTPTGDTQYF.

The chain uses TRBV4-2 and TRBJ2-2, with 8 bases aligning to TRBD2. The J segment lost 3 bases and the V segment lost 2 bases, leaving 5 bases of the junction unmatched. Germline values: CDR1 LGHNA, CDR2 YNFKEQ. The CDR3 runs 16 residues. The CDR3 reads CASSQPGGADTGELFF. The CDR3 DNA reads TGTGCCAGCAGCCAACCGGGGGGGGCGGACACCGGGGAGCTGTTTTTT.

This chain links TRBV15 with TRBJ1-4, with 7 nucleotides matching TRBD1. The length of the CDR3 is 12 residues. Germline CDR1 is LNHNV and CDR2 is YYDKDF (reference sequence). Trimming at V came to 1 base and at J to 12 bases, leaving 2 bases not matched to a gene. DNA for the CDR3: TGTGCCACCAGCAGAGCAGGGGGTGAACTGTTTTTT. Protein sequence: CATSRAGGELFF.

The rearrangement joins TRBV9 to TRBJ1-3; 8 nucleotides line up with TRBD1. Germline V gene lookup returns CDR1 SGDLS and CDR2 YYNGEE. V was pared by 3 bases and J by 3 bases, with 2 bases of the junction left unmatched. There are 14 residues in the CDR3. The CDR3 loop reads CASSATGGGNTIYF. The CDR3 bases are TGTGCCAGCAGCGCCACAGGGGGTGGAAACACCATATATTTT.

The V call is TRBV5-1, the J call TRBJ2-5, with 8 bases matching TRBD2. Looked up from germline, CDR1 is SGHRS and CDR2 is YFSETQ. The CDR3 runs 14 residues. J lost 4 bases, V lost 4 bases, and 6 bases had no gene match. CDR3 loop: CASSIYGGGETQYF. The CDR3 DNA reads as TGCGCCAGCAGCATCTACGGGGGGGGAGAGACCCAGTACTTC.

This rearrangement joins TRBV25-1 to TRBJ2-7; D is possibly TRBD1 (6 bases). V lost 7 bases, J lost 12 bases, and 13 bases lay in between. Germline V lookup: CDR1 MGHDK, CDR2 SYGVNS. This CDR3 has 10 amino acids. The CDR3 sequence: CASTRDILYF. The CDR3 nucleotides read TGTGCCAGCACCCGGGACATTCTGTACTTC.

This clone was seen only once. Its ends do not fully match the called genes, so a read error is possible. The chain recombines TRBV19 with TRBJ1-2; tentatively, D is TRBD1 (5 bases). The CDR3 runs 15 residues. Germline loops: CDR1 LNHDA, CDR2 SQIVND (reference sequence). For the CDR3, the DNA is TGTGCCAGTACGGTCCTCACAGGTCCCAGAGGCGGCTACCCCTTC. The encoded protein is CASTVLTGPRGGYPF.

V and J are TRBV30 and TRBJ2-7; the match to TRBD2 covers 8 bases. Losses at the gene ends were 4 bases for V and 1 base for J; bases not matched to a gene: 6. CDR1 is GTSNPN, CDR2 SVGIG, per germline (reference sequence). The CDR3 sequence is 14 residues long. Here the CDR3 DNA reads TGTGCCTGGAAGCGGGAGACGTATTCCTACGAGCAGTACTTC. Its protein is CAWKRETYSYEQYF.

The CDR3 reads CASTDSLLGADTQYF. DNA of the CDR3: TGCGCCAGCACTGACAGTCTCCTAGGCGCAGATACGCAGTATTTT. The chain is built from TRBV10-2 and TRBJ2-3, with D perhaps TRBD1 (5 bases). Germline V lookup: CDR1 WSHSY, CDR2 SAAADI. Trimming shortened V by 7 bases and J by 4 bases, and 18 bases separated the two germline ends. This CDR3 comprises 15 residues.

The V call is TRBV5-1, the J call TRBJ2-1; 10 bases agree with TRBD2. The CDR3 has 16 residues. The germline CDR1 and CDR2 sequences are SGHRS and YFSETQ. J was trimmed by 9 bases and V by 5 bases; bases with no gene match: 14. CDR3 sequence: CASRLAGVESESEQFF. Here the CDR3 DNA reads TGCGCCAGCAGGCTAGCGGGGGTTGAGAGTGAAAGTGAGCAGTTCTTC. Looking up the rest from reference TRBV5-1 and TRBJ2-1 gives the full variable domain: KAGVTQTPRYLIKTRGQQVTLSCSPISGHRSVSWYQQTPGQGLQFLFEYFSETQRNKGNFPGRFSGRQFSNSRSEMNVSTLELGDSALYLCASRLAGVESESEQFFGPGTRLTVL.

This clone showed up just once. This chain links TRBV5-1 with TRBJ2-5, with D possibly TRBD2 on 6 matching bases. This CDR3 is built from 16 residues. V lost 2 bases to trimming and J lost 0 bases, with 14 bases between them. Germline V gives CDR1 SGHRS, CDR2 YFSETQ. CDR3 amino acids: CASSFGGSRYQETQYF. The CDR3 coding sequence is TGCGCCAGCAGCTTTGGAGGGTCCCGCTACCAAGAGACCCAGTACTTC.

This clone was detected once. The chain is built from TRBV21-1 and TRBJ1-5; the D call of TRBD1 is as the table states it, not checked on the DNA. TRBV21-1 counts as a pseudogene. The CDR3 is 14 amino acids. DNA of the CDR3: TGTGCCAGCAGCCACAGGGGCTTCAATCAGCCCCAGCATTTT. Translated, it gives CASSHRGFNQPQHF.

The chain links TRBV13 to TRBJ2-5, with TRBD1 matching 9 bases. CDR1 is PRHDT, CDR2 FYEKMQ, per germline (reference sequence). This CDR3 spans 16 amino acids. With V trimmed by 6 bases and J by 5 bases, 13 bases remained unmatched. The CDR3 reads CASRSSNRGRGETQYF. CDR3 in DNA: TGTGCCAGCAGATCAAGCAACAGGGGGCGCGGGGAGACCCAGTACTTC.

The chain is built from TRBV5-4 and TRBJ2-6; the D gene is possibly TRBD1 (6 bases). Germline V CDR1 and CDR2: SGHNT, YYREEE (reference sequence). This CDR3 comprises 15 residues. V lost 1 base and J lost 1, with 6 bases in between. CDR3 sequence (DNA): TGTGCCAGCAGCTTGACAGGGTCTGGGGCCAACGTCCTGACTTTC. Translation: CASSLTGSGANVLTF.

The V call is TRBV19, the J call TRBJ1-5; TRBD1 aligns across 7 bases. V shed 4 bases and J 1 base; nucleotides not matched to a gene: 4. This CDR3 is built from 15 residues. CDR1 and CDR2 (germline): LNHDA, SQIVND (reference sequence). The CDR3 protein is CASSNADRSNQPQHF. The CDR3, as DNA: TGTGCCAGTAGTAACGCGGACAGGAGCAATCAGCCCCAGCATTTT.

The chain links TRBV9 to TRBJ1-1; tentative D call: TRBD1 (5 bases). The CDR3 contains 15 residues. Trimming removed 3 bases at V and 2 bases at J, with 14 bases between. Germline assignment: CDR1 SGDLS and CDR2 YYNGEE. DNA of the CDR3: TGTGCCAGCAGCGCGGAGATGACAGTCAACACTGAAGCTTTCTTT. Protein sequence: CASSAEMTVNTEAFF.

This chain joins TRBV21-1 and TRBJ1-1; TRBD1, the table's D call, lacks a check against the DNA. TRBV21-1 is given as a pseudogene. The CDR3 runs to 15 residues. The CDR3 loop reads CASSDLQGMNTEAFF. CDR3 nucleotides: TGTGCCAGCAGCGACTTACAGGGGATGAACACTGAAGCTTTCTTT.

This clone has only a few counts. The chain links TRBV6-1 to TRBJ1-1; D is uncertain. This CDR3 is 12 amino acids long. Trimming shortened V by 1 base and J by 11 bases, and 11 bases separated the two germline ends. Germline CDR1 MNHNS, CDR2 SASEGT. The CDR3 DNA reads as TGTGCCAGCAGTGAAGGAAGAGGATTCGCTTTCTTT. Encoded protein: CASSEGRGFAFF.

This rearrangement joins TRBV29-1 to TRBJ2-2, with 12 bases that match TRBD2. V was pared by 6 bases and J by 1 base, with 9 bases of the junction left unmatched. This CDR3 is built from 17 residues. Germline loops: CDR1 SQVTM, CDR2 ANQGSEA. The DNA for the CDR3 is TGCAGCGTCGAGGGTCCACTAGCGGGGGGGAACACCGGGGAGCTGTTTTTT. This codes for CSVEGPLAGGNTGELFF.

The CDR3 DNA is TGTGCCAGCAGTGATTATAGCTCCTACAATGAGCAGTTCTTC. Translating it yields CASSDYSSYNEQFF. V usage is TRBV6-1 and J usage is TRBJ2-1; D gene uncertain. The CDR3 has 14 amino acids. Per the germline V gene, CDR1 is MNHNS and CDR2 is SASEGT. Trimming removed 3 bases at V and 0 bases at J, with 6 bases between.

The chain employs TRBV2 and TRBJ2-3; perhaps TRBD2 as D (6 bases). This CDR3 has 16 amino acids. V was trimmed by 4 bases and J by 3 bases, leaving 17 bases between them. CDR1 is SNHLY, CDR2 FYNNEI, per germline. The CDR3 DNA sequence: TGTGCCAGCAGTGGATCCGGGACTTCCGATACAGATACGCAGTATTTT. Protein: CASSGSGTSDTDTQYF.

The genes are TRBV5-4 and TRBJ2-7; 9 bases align to TRBD1. V lost 5 bases and J lost 4; bases outside the gene matches: 4. The CDR3 is 13 residues long. CDR1 is SGHNT and CDR2 is YYREEE in the germline V gene (reference sequence). CDR3 sequence: CASSGTGKYEQYF. CDR3 coding DNA: TGTGCCAGCAGTGGGACAGGGAAGTACGAGCAGTACTTC.

The chain combines TRBV6-6 with TRBJ1-1; D may be TRBD1 (6 bases). This CDR3 is built from 11 residues. Trimming cost V 6 bases and J 7 bases, with 9 bases left between them. Germline lookup yields CDR1 MNHNY and CDR2 SVGAGI (reference sequence). CDR3 in DNA: TGTGCCAGCAGAGGACAGATTGAAGCTTTCTTT. This gives the protein CASRGQIEAFF.

The V call is TRBV5-1, the J call TRBJ1-2; D ambiguous. Germline V lookup: CDR1 SGHRS, CDR2 YFSETQ. Trimming left V 0 bases short and J 7 bases short, with 13 bases between. The length of the CDR3 is 14 residues. Here the CDR3 DNA reads TGCGCCAGCAGCTTGGTCAGGTCCTTCAGTGGCTACACCTTC. Its protein product is CASSLVRSFSGYTF. The variable domain in full, completed from reference TRBV5-1 and TRBJ1-2, reads KAGVTQTPRYLIKTRGQQVTLSCSPISGHRSVSWYQQTPGQGLQFLFEYFSETQRNKGNFPGRFSGRQFSNSRSEMNVSTLELGDSALYLCASSLVRSFSGYTFGSGTRLTVV.

Details on this clone: At one of its ends the junction is not consistent with the germline gene, which may arise from a read error. The rearrangement joins TRBV7-7 to TRBJ2-1, with 9 bases fitting TRBD1. The CDR3 covers 17 residues. Looked up from germline, CDR1 is SSHAT and CDR2 is FNYEAQ (reference sequence). The CDR3 sequence: CASSLGRLTGGHNEQFF. CDR3 nucleotide sequence: TGTGCTAGCAGCTTAGGACGCTTGACAGGGGGACACAATGAGCAGTTCTTC.